This T cell receptor (beta chain) was sequenced in a study of cytomegalovirus exposure and HLA in healthy donors. Points from the study as a whole: The Asian-associated ancestry cluster reportedly had fewer N-insertions than the roughly 670-donor mean in a later analysis. Researchers reported in a later analysis that a missense DCLRE1C variant was tied to TCR beta V- and J-gene trimming.

The ends were cut back, 3 bases at V and 8 bases at J, with 22 bases in the middle. In germline, CDR1 is KGHSH, CDR2 LQKENI. This CDR3 is 17 amino acids long. Remarks on this clone: Its target is not known.

The PCR made use of 60 Vbeta and 13 Jbeta primers. Generated by immunoSEQ multiplex PCR, the TCRdb table keeps only in-frame clones and is missing some. This sample's clone table lists tens of thousands of clones. Despite likely unrecorded immune exposures, the donors were nominally healthy at the time of sampling. The clonotype comes from a woman aged 18 to 35 in good health and CMV-seronegative. What was sequenced was PBMCs. The V and J genes are TRBV18 and TRBJ1-4, with D perhaps TRBD1 (5 bases). This chain's CDR3 is CASSPDPAWTSREKLFF. CDR3 coding DNA: TGTGCCAGCTCACCCGATCCAGCCTGGACATCAAGGGAAAAACTGTTTTTT.